A selection of T cell receptor beta chains follows, all from one sample in a study of spatial heterogeneity in lung cancer. TCRdb re-called the 5' RACE reads with MiXCR, one entry per CDR3 protein. The sample includes over 90,000 distinct CDR3 sequences, roughly 10% of them seen just once. Sequences were derived from PBMCs, sampled at surgery. The receptors originated from a male donor with early-stage non-small cell lung cancer. Both conserved end residues are part of each CDR3. The D gene is left open where the match is weak. Only part of the rows carry a size: once, few, many, or a class if the clone is expanded.

j_gene | abundance | v_gene | d_gene | CDR3nt | CDR3aa
TRBJ2-2 | many | TRBV5-1 | TRBD1 | TGCGCCAGCACCCCCGGGACAGCGAACACCGGGGAGCTGTTTTTT | CASTPGTANTGELFF
TRBJ2-5 | few | TRBV5-1 | . | TGCGCCAGCAGCTTGACAGGGTTACGCGAGACCCAGTACTTC | CASSLTGLRETQYF
TRBJ1-2 | few | TRBV20-1 | TRBD1 | TGCAGTGCTAGAAGGTCCCAGGGGGGGCATGGCTACACCTTC | CSARRSQGGHGYTF
TRBJ1-4 | . | TRBV18 | . | TGTGCCAGCTCACCACCGAACTCGTACGGAGAAAAACTGTTTTTT | CASSPPNSYGEKLFF
TRBJ2-3 | . | TRBV5-1 | . | TGCGCCACCAGCAGTGGGTACTCAGATACGCAGTATTTT | CATSSGYSDTQYF
TRBJ2-3 | many | TRBV20-1 | . | TGCAGTGCTAGAGATTCCCGGACGGCAACAGATACGCAGTATTTT | CSARDSRTATDTQYF
TRBJ2-7 | . | TRBV20-1 | TRBD2 | TGCAGTGCCCTAGCTAGACTAGCGGTCGAGCAGTACTTC | CSALARLAVEQYF
TRBJ2-3 | few | TRBV11-2 | . | TGTGCCAGCCACCGAGATACGCAGTATTTT | CASHRDTQYF
TRBJ1-1 | many | TRBV30 | . | TGTGCCTGGAGGGAGAACACTGAAGCTTTCTTT | CAWRENTEAFF
TRBJ1-1 | few | TRBV20-1 | TRBD1 | TGCAGTGCTTTCCAGGGGGGGAACACTGAAGCTTTCTTT | CSAFQGGNTEAFF
TRBJ2-3 | many | TRBV12-3/TRBV12-4 | . | TGTGCCAGCAGTCCTTTGGCGGGAAAGACAGATACGCAGTATTTT | CASSPLAGKTDTQYF
TRBJ2-1 | . | TRBV20-1 | . | TGCAGTGCTAGAGTTCGAGGGGCCGGGAATGAGCAGTTCTTC | CSARVRGAGNEQFF
TRBJ2-1 | many | TRBV6-2/TRBV6-3 | . | TGTGCCAGCAGTTATAGGGCGGACTTCCAGTTCTTC | CASSYRADFQFF
TRBJ2-7 | many | TRBV7-9 | TRBD2 | TGTGCCAGCAGCCCGCGACTAGCGGGGAGCTCCTACGAGCAGTACTTC | CASSPRLAGSSYEQYF
TRBJ2-5 | many | TRBV9 | . | TGTGCCAGCAGCGTAGCCCCTGGAAGCGGGGAGACCCAGTACTTC | CASSVAPGSGETQYF
TRBJ1-5 | . | TRBV12-3/TRBV12-4 | TRBD1 | TGTGCCAGCAGTTTAGTCTTACAGGGGTACGTAGTGACCCAGCATTTT | CASSLVLQGYVVTQHF
TRBJ2-2 | . | TRBV20-1 | . | TGCAGTGCTAGAGATCCCACAGGGCCCGGGGAGCTGTTTTTT | CSARDPTGPGELFF
TRBJ1-5 | . | TRBV24-1 | . | TGTGCCACCAGTGATGACCCTTATAGCGATCAGCCCCAGCATTTT | CATSDDPYSDQPQHF
TRBJ2-1 | many | TRBV7-3 | TRBD1 | TGTGCCAGCAGCTGGGACAGGGAAAATGAGCAGTTCTTC | CASSWDRENEQFF
TRBJ2-3 | few | TRBV20-1 | TRBD2 | TGCAGTGCTAGGCCTAGCGGAGATACGCAGTATTTT | CSARPSGDTQYF
TRBJ2-7 | few | TRBV7-3 | . | TGTGCCAGCAGCTTACGGCAGGGCCCCTACGAGCAGTACTTC | CASSLRQGPYEQYF
TRBJ1-6 | . | TRBV6-5 | . | TGTGCCAGCAGTATGGAGACAGTTTCAAATTCACCCCTCCACTTT | CASSMETVSNSPLHF
TRBJ2-6 | many | TRBV7-9 | TRBD1 | TGTGCCAGCAGTTCTACAGGGGACCCTGGGGCCAACGTCCTGACTTTC | CASSSTGDPGANVLTF
TRBJ2-3 | many | TRBV5-1 | TRBD2 | TGCGCCAGCAGCCCGCGTGATAGCGGGAGGGATATATATACGCAGTATTTT | CASSPRDSGRDIYTQYF
TRBJ1-4 | . | TRBV2 | . | TGTGCCAGCACCCCCGGGGTCGATGAAAAACTGTTTTTT | CASTPGVDEKLFF
TRBJ1-1 | few | TRBV12-3/TRBV12-4 | . | TGTGCCAGCAGTTACCAGGTCGTGGCTGAAGCTTTCTTT | CASSYQVVAEAFF
TRBJ2-7 | many | TRBV29-1 | . | TGCAGCGTTGGATACACCCAGGCCCCCTCCGAGCAGTACTTC | CSVGYTQAPSEQYF
TRBJ2-3 | once | TRBV20-1 | . | TGCAGTGCTAGACCCACCCTTTTGGGGGGAGATACGCAGTATTTT | CSARPTLLGGDTQYF
TRBJ1-1 | . | TRBV11-2 | TRBD1 | TGTGCCAGCAGCTTGCGACAGGGGGCTGAAGCTTTCTTT | CASSLRQGAEAFF
TRBJ2-7 | many | TRBV10-3 | . | TGTGCCATCAGTGAGGTGGAGCGCAGCTACGAGCAGTACTTC | CAISEVERSYEQYF
TRBJ1-5 | many | TRBV20-1 | TRBD1 | TGCAGTGCTAGAGTCGGGACAGGGGGCGCAGGCAATCAGCCCCAGCATTTT | CSARVGTGGAGNQPQHF
TRBJ2-5 | few | TRBV10-3 | TRBD2 | TGTGCCATCAGTGACCCAGCGGGAGTGAGGGAGACCCAGTACTTC | CAISDPAGVRETQYF